This TCR beta chain was observed in a study of post-analysis software for immune sequencing data. Turning to the study itself: There were relapsing-remitting, secondary progressive and progressive-relapsing multiple sclerosis among the disease courses included. General observations from the study: Significantly lower normalized Chao1 diversity was found in patients with multiple sclerosis relative to controls. About five TRBV segments were more frequent in patients than controls; TRBV5-6, TRBV5-1 and TRBV20-1 belonged to this group.

This clonotype was picked up a small number of times. Its antigen is currently unknown. The library was made from cDNA and included unique molecular identifiers. TCRdb re-called the PCR reads with MiXCR, one entry per CDR3 protein. The sample lists about 460,000 distinct CDR3 sequences, less than 45% occurring once. V shed 4 bases and J 5 bases; nucleotides not matched to a gene: 6. Germline assignment: CDR1 DFQATT and CDR2 SNEGSKA (reference sequence). The CDR3 extends over 14 amino acids. The chain carries TRBV20-1 and TRBJ2-1, with 9 nucleotides matching TRBD2. The TCR sequence derives from a girl between 10 and 17 years old with multiple sclerosis. The source material was blood. The CDR3 nucleotides are TGCAGTGCTAACGCGGGAGGGTTCCACAATGAGCAGTTCTTC. Translation: CSANAGGFHNEQFF.